The 32 T cell receptor beta chains below come from one sample, sequenced in a study of cytomegalovirus exposure and HLA in healthy donors. 13 Jbeta primers and 60 Vbeta primers were used for the PCR. Sequencing was performed with immunoSEQ multiplex PCR; in TCRdb, only in-frame clones are kept and a portion is missing. The table shows more than 140,000 clones, with almost 85% occurring only once. Sequenced: PBMCs. The receptors were sampled from a woman between 35 and 50 years old in good health and CMV-seronegative.

The J gene is TRBJ2-1, the V gene TRBV5-1; weak D call: TRBD2 (6 bases). Deletions cut 0 bases from V and 3 bases from J, with 13 bases between. Germline CDR1 and CDR2: SGHRS and YFSETQ. This CDR3 contains 16 residues. This CDR3 reads CASSLAPGLDYNEQFF. The CDR3 DNA follows: TGCGCCAGCAGCTTGGCACCGGGACTTGACTACAATGAGCAGTTCTTC.

This clone appeared a few times. This chain links TRBV10-3 with TRBJ1-1, with 9 bases aligning to TRBD1. The CDR3 sequence is 17 residues long. In germline, CDR1 is ENHRY, CDR2 SYGVKD. After removal of 4 bases from V and 1 base from J, the junction contained 10 bases not matched to a gene. The CDR3 here is CAISVSSGQGTNTEAFF. The CDR3 DNA reads as TGTGCCATCAGTGTCTCATCCGGACAGGGGACGAACACTGAAGCTTTCTTT.

The chain recombines TRBV7-9 with TRBJ2-1; possibly TRBD2 for D (6 bases). CDR1 and CDR2 (germline): SEHNR, FQNEAQ (reference sequence). CDR3 length equals 14 residues. Trimming took 5 bases from V and 7 from J, leaving 15 bases between them. CDR3 sequence (DNA): TGTGCCAGCAGCACCTCAGCGGGTTATAATGAGCAGTTCTTC. Its translation: CASSTSAGYNEQFF.

The rearrangement joins TRBV27 to TRBJ1-5; TRBD1 is a possible D gene (5 bases). Per the germline V gene, CDR1 is MNHEY and CDR2 is SMNVEV (reference sequence). This CDR3 has 12 residues. V lost 11 bases and J lost 4, with 12 bases in between. The CDR3: CALGQVNQPQHF. DNA of the CDR3: TGTGCCCTGGGGCAAGTGAATCAGCCCCAGCATTTT.

Remarks on this clone: A junction end diverges from the germline sequence, so it may reflect a read error. The chain has TRBV7-9 and TRBJ2-5; D gene unclear. The CDR3 loop spans 10 amino acids. Germline V gene sequence: CDR1 SEHNR, CDR2 FQNEAQ (reference sequence). CDR3 amino acids: CSSSQETQYF. Written as DNA, the CDR3 is TGTTCCAGCAGCCAGGAGACCCAGTACTTC.

V is TRBV10-2 and J is TRBJ1-3; D gene ambiguous. V shed 2 bases and J shed 0 bases, with 11 bases lying between them. CDR1 and CDR2 (germline): WSHSY, SAAADI. CDR3 size: 16 residues. The CDR3 coding sequence is TGCGCCAGCAGTGAGATAGACATATCCTCTGGAAACACCATATATTTT. Translated: CASSEIDISSGNTIYF.

V usage is TRBV2 and J usage is TRBJ2-5, with 11 bases fitting TRBD2. Unmatched junction bases numbered 7, after V lost 8 bases and J lost 2 bases. The V gene's germline CDR1 is SNHLY and CDR2 FYNNEI. The CDR3 totals 15 residues. The CDR3 protein is CASRNRLAGQETQYF. As DNA, the CDR3 is TGTGCCAGCCGCAACCGACTAGCGGGACAAGAGACCCAGTACTTC.

V and J are TRBV15 and TRBJ2-5; 9 bases are shared with TRBD2. The J segment lost 3 bases and the V segment lost 1 base, leaving 21 bases of the junction unmatched. This CDR3 is 21 amino acids long. Looked up from germline, CDR1 is LNHNV and CDR2 is YYDKDF (reference sequence). The CDR3 DNA sequence: TGTGCCACCAGCAGAGTCACGGCACCCGGCCTAGCGGGATTAAGGAAAGAGACCCAGTACTTC. Protein: CATSRVTAPGLAGLRKETQYF.

In DNA form, the CDR3 reads TGCGCCAGCAGCAGAACAGAGAACACTGAAGCTTTCTTT. Its protein product is CASSRTENTEAFF. The chain combines TRBV4-3 with TRBJ1-1; D not resolved. The germline V gene has CDR1 LGHNA and CDR2 YSLEER. The germline V and J ends were trimmed by 5 bases and 1 base, with 8 bases remaining between them. There are 13 residues in the CDR3.

J is TRBJ2-7 and V is TRBV7-9, with D maybe TRBD2 (7 bases). CDR3 length: 17 residues. Per the germline V gene, CDR1 is SEHNR and CDR2 is FQNEAQ (reference sequence). V lost 5 bases to trimming and J lost 3 bases, with 23 bases between them. In DNA, the CDR3 is TGTGCCAGCAGCACCAGACTAGCCCCCAGGGGAGACTACGAGCAGTACTTC. It is translated as CASSTRLAPRGDYEQYF.

The chain carries TRBV5-1 and TRBJ2-3, with TRBD2 identical over 15 bases. CDR3 size: 17 residues. The germline V gene encodes CDR1 SGHRS and CDR2 YFSETQ. V lost 0 bases to trimming and J lost 3 bases; unmatched junction nucleotides: 2. CDR3 sequence reads: CASSLAGTSGRTDTQYF. CDR3 in DNA: TGCGCCAGCAGCTTGGCCGGGACTAGCGGGAGGACAGATACGCAGTATTTT.

The CDR3 DNA follows: TGTGCCAGCAGCTCTAGCACAGATACGCAGTATTTT. Its translation is CASSSSTDTQYF. The chain joins TRBV5-6 to TRBJ2-3; D not resolved. Germline V gives CDR1 SGHDT, CDR2 YYEEEE. V was clipped by 3 bases and J by 0 bases, with 2 bases between them. The CDR3 contains 12 residues.

The V gene is TRBV28, the J gene TRBJ2-5, with D hard to call. The J call is doubtful: the DNA matches TRBJ2-7 better. The CDR3 is 12 residues long. Germline V CDR1 and CDR2: MDHEN, SYDVKM. CDR3 in amino acids: CASSLVIYEQYF. The CDR3 DNA reads as TGTGCCAGCAGTTTAGTTATCTACGAGCAGTACTTC.

The chain carries TRBV21-1 and TRBJ2-7; the table names TRBD1, a call not compared with the DNA. TRBV21-1 is a recognized pseudogene. The CDR3 is 14 residues long. This CDR3 reads CASSKVPDSYEQYF. CDR3 coding DNA: TGTGCCAGCAGCAAAGTCCCGGACAGCTACGAGCAGTACTTC.

The V gene is TRBV2, the J gene TRBJ1-5, with a weak D call TRBD1 (5 bases). The germline CDR1 and CDR2 sequences are SNHLY and FYNNEI. V was trimmed by 6 bases and J by 4 bases, leaving 13 bases between them. This CDR3 comprises 14 residues. The CDR3 sequence is CASRLGLTNQPQHF. The CDR3 DNA follows: TGTGCCAGCAGACTGGGACTGACGAATCAGCCCCAGCATTTT.

J is TRBJ2-5 and V is TRBV28, with TRBD2 matching over 9 bases. V dropped 8 bases and J dropped 7; count of bases not matched to a gene: 8. This CDR3 has 13 amino acids. Germline loops: CDR1 MDHEN, CDR2 SYDVKM. The CDR3 protein is CASSARRGGTQYF. The CDR3 coding sequence is TGTGCCAGCTCGGCGAGGCGGGGGGGGACCCAGTACTTC.

This clone was counted once. The chain joins TRBV10-3 to TRBJ2-3; possible D gene TRBD2, 5 bases. Trimming stripped 7 bases from V and 4 bases from J, with 12 bases between. This CDR3 spans 13 amino acids. Looked up from germline, CDR1 is ENHRY and CDR2 is SYGVKD. CDR3 region: CAITPAGSDTQYF. The CDR3 DNA sequence: TGTGCCATCACCCCCGCGGGTTCAGATACGCAGTATTTT.

The chain couples TRBV7-2 to TRBJ1-5; D may be TRBD1 (6 bases). Germline loops: CDR1 SGHTA, CDR2 FQGNSA. This CDR3 is 15 amino acids long. V was shortened by 2 bases and J by 8 bases, with 16 bases between the two germline ends. CDR3 DNA: TGTGCCAGCAGCTTATCCCTCATTAACAGGGAGCCCCAGCATTTT. Translated: CASSLSLINREPQHF.

The chain combines TRBV25-1 with TRBJ1-6; D unclear. CDR3 length equals 13 residues. With 8 bases removed from V and 7 bases from J, the gap between germline ends came to 12 bases. The germline V gene encodes CDR1 MGHDK and CDR2 SYGVNS. The CDR3 reads CASGEWENSPLHF. CDR3 coding DNA: TGTGCCAGCGGGGAGTGGGAAAATTCACCCCTCCACTTT. The whole variable domain, remainder taken from reference TRBV25-1 and TRBJ1-6, is EADIYQTPRYLVIGTGKKITLECSQTMGHDKMYWYQQDPGMELHLIHYSYGVNSTEKGDLSSESTVSRIRTEHFPLTLESARPSHTSQYLCASGEWENSPLHFGNGTRLTVT.

The CDR3: CASSDWTGRTEAFF. The CDR3 bases are TGTGCCAGCAGCGATTGGACAGGGAGGACTGAAGCTTTCTTT. The chain couples TRBV6-5 to TRBJ1-1; the match to TRBD1 covers 8 bases. Losses at the gene ends were 6 bases for V and 5 bases for J; bases not matched to a gene: 8. The CDR3 sequence is 14 residues long. Germline CDR1 MNHEY, CDR2 SVGAGI.

The chain joins TRBV28 to TRBJ2-7, with a possible D match to TRBD2 (5 bases). The CDR3 sequence is 14 residues long. Trimming left V 1 base short and J 3 bases short, with 10 bases between. Germline CDR1 MDHEN, CDR2 SYDVKM. CDR3 sequence (DNA): TGTGCCAGCAGTTTATACGGGATGATCTACGAGCAGTACTTC. Translated: CASSLYGMIYEQYF.

V is TRBV6-1 and J is TRBJ1-1; unclear D gene. The CDR3 has 12 residues. V lost 4 bases and J 9 bases, leaving 12 bases between the germline ends. CDR1 and CDR2 from the germline V gene are MNHNS and SASEGT. CDR3 amino acids: CASSGYGNQAFF. CDR3 sequence (DNA): TGTGCCAGCAGTGGCTACGGTAACCAAGCTTTCTTT.

The V and J genes are TRBV7-9 and TRBJ2-7, with D maybe TRBD2 (5 bases). The CDR3 has 12 residues. Trimming stripped 4 bases from V and 3 bases from J, with 7 bases between. Germline V CDR1 and CDR2: SEHNR, FQNEAQ (reference sequence). CDR3 region: CASSSDFYEQYF. The DNA for the CDR3 is TGTGCCAGCAGCTCGGACTTCTACGAGCAGTACTTC.

Comment on this clone: Sequence at one end of the junction differs from germline and may be a read error. This sequence joins TRBV7-9 and TRBJ1-4; D is unresolved. There are 12 residues in the CDR3. Germline V gene lookup returns CDR1 SEHNR and CDR2 FQNEAQ (reference sequence). CDR3 coding DNA: TGTGCCAGCAGCCAACTCGCCGAGAGAGTGTGGTTT. Protein product: CASSQLAERVWF.

The chain combines TRBV29-1 with TRBJ2-7; a possible D gene is TRBD1 (6 bases). The V and J ends lost 4 bases and 2 bases respectively, with 9 bases between them. The germline V gene has CDR1 SQVTM and CDR2 ANQGSEA. CDR3 length equals 12 residues. CDR3 DNA: TGCAGCGTTGTAACAGGGACCTACGAGCAGTACTTC. The encoded protein is CSVVTGTYEQYF.

A few counts support this clone. This chain connects TRBV5-1 to TRBJ2-2; 9 bases fit TRBD1. Unmatched junction bases numbered 4, after V lost 0 bases and J lost 7 bases. The length of the CDR3 is 15 residues. The germline gives CDR1 SGHRS, CDR2 YFSETQ. The CDR3 here is CASSLDRGRIGELFF. In DNA, the CDR3 is TGCGCCAGCAGCTTGGACAGGGGGCGAATCGGGGAGCTGTTTTTT. The variable domain in full, with the rest retrieved from reference TRBV5-1 and TRBJ2-2, is KAGVTQTPRYLIKTRGQQVTLSCSPISGHRSVSWYQQTPGQGLQFLFEYFSETQRNKGNFPGRFSGRQFSNSRSEMNVSTLELGDSALYLCASSLDRGRIGELFFGEGSRLTVL.

This rearrangement joins TRBV10-3 to TRBJ2-6; D uncertain. The germline V gene has CDR1 ENHRY and CDR2 SYGVKD. This CDR3 has 16 amino acids. The V gene lost 7 bases and the J gene lost 0 bases, with 13 bases spanning the gap. For the CDR3, the DNA is TGTGCCATCAACACGGCAGGATACTCTGGGGCCAACGTCCTGACTTTC. Its translation is CAINTAGYSGANVLTF.

This clone was seen more than once but under ten times. The chain carries TRBV11-3 and TRBJ2-7; perhaps TRBD1 as D (5 bases). Trimming removed 3 bases at V and 4 bases at J, with 10 bases between. The CDR3 length is 13 residues. Germline CDR1 is SGHNT and CDR2 is YENEEA. The DNA of the CDR3 is TGTGCCAGCAGCTTGGCTCAGGGTTACGAGCAGTACTTC. This gives the protein CASSLAQGYEQYF.

This chain joins TRBV4-1 and TRBJ2-7, with D perhaps matching TRBD1 (5 bases). CDR1 and CDR2 (germline): MGHRA, YSYEKL. The CDR3 contains 15 residues. V was shortened by 1 base and J by 2 bases, with 12 bases between the two germline ends. This CDR3 is CASSQVIGETYEQYF. The CDR3 DNA sequence: TGCGCCAGCAGCCAAGTCATAGGGGAAACCTACGAGCAGTACTTC.

This clone was seen a few times. The V and J genes are TRBV27 and TRBJ2-3; D gene ambiguous. The V end lost 2 bases, the J end lost 1 base, and 7 bases lay between the germline ends. The germline gives CDR1 MNHEY, CDR2 SMNVEV (reference sequence). The CDR3 runs 14 residues. The CDR3 DNA follows: TGTGCCAGCAGTTTACTGCGGCGCACAGATACGCAGTATTTT. Translating it yields CASSLLRRTDTQYF.

This chain joins TRBV4-3 and TRBJ1-5; D remains unclear. The germline V and J ends were trimmed by 0 bases and 1 base, with 16 bases remaining between them. CDR1 and CDR2 (germline): LGHNA, YSLEER. This CDR3 region has 18 residues. DNA for the CDR3: TGCGCCAGCAGCCAAGATGGAGGGCGGGCAGGCAGCAATCAGCCCCAGCATTTT. Translated: CASSQDGGRAGSNQPQHF.

The chain recombines TRBV9 with TRBJ2-5, with D perhaps matching TRBD2 (6 bases). The V gene's germline CDR1 is SGDLS and CDR2 YYNGEE. The CDR3 covers 15 residues. V lost 4 bases to trimming and J lost 5 bases, with 18 bases between them. The CDR3 sequence: CASSFRQTGEETQYF. CDR3 bases: TGTGCCAGCAGCTTCCGACAGACGGGGGAGGAGACCCAGTACTTC.